Reported below is one T cell receptor (beta chain). Sequencing was performed with immunoSEQ multiplex PCR; in TCRdb, only in-frame clones are kept and a portion is missing. In the table there are 170,000 or so clones, less than 90% of which are singletons. Trimming left V 3 bases short and J 9 bases short, with 15 bases between. The CDR3 consists of 14 residues. In germline, CDR1 is SNHLY, CDR2 FYNNEI. The sample belongs to a study of blood T cell repertoires in COVID-19. This TCR came from a woman aged 50 to 60 who had recovered from COVID-19. V usage is TRBV2 and J usage is TRBJ1-5, with a weak D call TRBD1 (5 bases). The sequenced material came from PBMCs or T cells enriched from blood (not recorded which). The chain's CDR3 is CASSEGQLLMPQHF. The CDR3 nucleotides read TGTGCCAGCAGTGAGGGGCAGCTACTCATGCCCCAGCATTTT.